These T cell receptor beta chains were read from a single sample in a study of cytomegalovirus exposure and HLA in healthy donors. Assay: immunoSEQ multiplex PCR; the TCRdb copy retains only in-frame clones and omits some. Of 90,000 to 140,000 clones listed, over 80% are singletons. Sequenced material: PBMCs. The receptors here all came from a man between 18 and 29 years old in good health and CMV-seronegative. The CDR3 runs from the conserved cysteine through the conserved F or W. A D gene is named only where the DNA matches it firmly. Rows give clone size only sometimes, using once, few, many, or a class for an expanded clone.

clone size,V gene,D gene,J gene,CDR3 protein
-,TRBV15,-,TRBJ2-7,CATSSVPFRGPSYEQYF
-,TRBV11-3,-,TRBJ2-7,CASSSGDEQYF
-,TRBV15,-,TRBJ2-2,CATSRGRLSGSGELFF
few,TRBV7-9,TRBD2,TRBJ2-7,CASSLVLAGGEQYF
few,TRBV2,-,TRBJ2-6,CASSEALLGSSGANVLTF
few,TRBV7-3,-,TRBJ2-3,CASSLATVRADTDTQYF
-,TRBV7-9,-,TRBJ1-4,CARSLVFGGFEKLFF
once,TRBV6-1,TRBD1,TRBJ2-7,CASRDRHLLSEQYF
-,TRBV11-3,-,TRBJ2-1,CASSPQRSEQFF
-,TRBV6-5,TRBD1,TRBJ1-1,CASSYSPGQGSTEAFF
-,TRBV6-5,-,TRBJ2-1,CASSARLVHEQFF
-,TRBV7-2,TRBD2,TRBJ2-1,CASSAAGTSAYNEQFF
once,TRBV5-5,-,TRBJ1-5,CASSLVREGNQPQHF
-,TRBV19,-,TRBJ2-1,CASSIGWDTYNEQFF
-,TRBV7-3,TRBD1,TRBJ2-1,CASSLIGGDYNEQFF
-,TRBV19,-,TRBJ2-7,CASSIGGAGYEQYF
-,TRBV7-9,-,TRBJ1-4,CASSLDGGEKLFF
-,TRBV29-1,TRBD2,TRBJ2-3,CSVGRGLAGERDTQYF
once,TRBV9,TRBD2,TRBJ2-1,CASSALAEGTNEQFF
-,TRBV15,TRBD2,TRBJ2-3,CATNPRRTGGVADTQYF
-,TRBV28,TRBD1,TRBJ1-4,CASSLDRGREKLFF
-,TRBV18,TRBD1,TRBJ2-7,CASSTTGTDTYEQYF
-,TRBV28,-,TRBJ1-2,CASSSSWGEDYGYTF
-,TRBV5-8,-,TRBJ2-7,CASRAGLAYYEQYF
-,TRBV6-1,TRBD2,TRBJ2-7,CASRSSSGGSYEQYF
-,TRBV7-9,-,TRBJ1-2,CSSSSGGGGYTF
-,TRBV7-2,TRBD1,TRBJ1-2,CASSLWTGAGYTF
few,TRBV20-1,-,TRBJ2-7,CSASRRGEQYF
-,TRBV11-3,-,TRBJ2-3,CASSPRDGAGMNTQYF
-,TRBV6-6,-,TRBJ2-5,CASSPPNMQETQYF
-,TRBV7-2,-,TRBJ2-3,CASSLGGSSDTQYF
-,TRBV7-9,TRBD2,TRBJ2-3,CSSSLESSGTQDTQYF
-,TRBV10-3,-,TRBJ2-7,CAISEEIPSPEQYF
-,TRBV27,TRBD2,TRBJ2-1,CASSGTSGRVTYNEQFF
-,TRBV9,-,TRBJ1-4,CASSARLGVREKLFF
-,TRBV6-6,-,TRBJ1-2,CASSYEDLLNYGYTF
few,TRBV27,TRBD1,TRBJ1-2,CASSKWTGANYGYTF
-,TRBV11-2,TRBD1,TRBJ2-6,CASSSDRGASGANVLTF
few,TRBV11-2,TRBD1,TRBJ1-4,CASRRQGAQAKLFF
-,TRBV28,-,TRBJ1-5,CASSFGGNQPQHF
once,TRBV7-3,-,TRBJ1-2,CASSALSNGGYGYTF